This T cell receptor beta chain emerged from a study of CD8 T cells in ankylosing spondylitis. Overall study results and limits: A motif of eight or nine highly homologous TCR beta variants was seen as apparently characteristic of ankylosing spondylitis blood. Researchers report that disease-linked clones proved CD8+ and relatively rare in peripheral blood.

As for this clonotype: Its antigen is as yet unknown.

CDR1 SGHRS and CDR2 YFSETQ come from the germline V gene. This CDR3 has 15 amino acids. V was clipped by 4 bases and J by 1 base; unmatched bases: 4. TCRdb re-derived calls from the 5' RACE reads in MiXCR, one entry per CDR3 protein. The table has approximately 400,000 distinct CDR3 sequences, about 15% seen once. Sample: blood, either unsorted or a sorted T cell fraction (not recorded which). The sequence was collected from a male donor with ankylosing spondylitis. The gene calls are TRBV5-1 and TRBJ2-5; 10 bases line up with TRBD2. In DNA form, the CDR3 reads TGCGCCAGCAGCGGGATAGCGGGGGGCCAAGAGACCCAGTACTTC. It specifies CASSGIAGGQETQYF.